This TCR beta chain emerged from a study of blood T cell repertoires in COVID-19. Study summary: Acute-phase and convalescent COVID-19 samples originated in the United States, Italy and Spain.

The CDR3 covers 15 residues. J lost 2 bases, V lost 6 bases, and 9 bases had no gene match. Germline V lookup: CDR1 MNHEY, CDR2 SVGAGI. The data were produced by immunoSEQ multiplex PCR, yet TCRdb's version contains in-frame clones alone and is incomplete. Seen here are approximately 150,000 clones, 70% to 90% observed once, and the top ten hold 3.5% to 4.5%. What was sequenced was peripheral blood. The J gene is TRBJ2-5, the V gene TRBV6-5; 7 positions match TRBD2. The TCR comes from a woman in her 70s with acute or convalescent COVID-19. The CDR3 DNA is TGTGCCAGCAGCCTGCGGGGGTTTCCTCAAGAGACCCAGTACTTC. Protein: CASSLRGFPQETQYF.